A single sample gave rise to the 28 T cell receptor beta chains below, sequenced in a study of cytomegalovirus exposure and HLA in healthy donors (dated by TCRdb to about 2017). Libraries were built with the immunoSEQ multiplex PCR assay. For the multiplex PCR, a mixture combining 60 forward primers for TCR Vbeta segments and 13 reverse primers for TCR Jbeta segments was used. TCRdb obtained this table from immuneACCESS and retained in-frame rearrangements with V and J assigned. These tables miss some clones; where compared with another copy, unresolved V genes account for less than half of the shortfall, and the remainder is unexplained. This sample is represented by fewer than 250,000 clones; 76% of them were singletons. Of the sample, roughly 0.6% is held by the ten largest clones. Sequences were obtained from PBMCs. These receptors all come from a man aged 18 to 35 in good health and CMV-seronegative.

J is TRBJ2-3 and V is TRBV30; 11 positions match TRBD1. The CDR3 has 16 amino acids. Germline V lookup: CDR1 GTSNPN, CDR2 SVGIG (reference sequence). V was pared by 3 bases and J by 5 bases, with 10 bases of the junction left unmatched. Written as DNA, the CDR3 is TGTGCCTGGAGCTTACGAGGACAGGGGGCGGGAGATACGCAGTATTTT. This encodes CAWSLRGQGAGDTQYF.

This sequence joins TRBV11-2 and TRBJ2-2, with 9 bases fitting TRBD2. After removal of 5 bases from V and 6 bases from J, the junction contained 16 bases not matched to a gene. CDR1 and CDR2 from the germline V gene are SGHAT and FQNNGV. CDR3 size: 18 residues. CDR3 region: CASSHVGFIAGEAGELFF. The CDR3 bases are TGTGCCAGCAGCCACGTGGGTTTTATAGCGGGAGAGGCCGGGGAGCTGTTTTTT.

This chain links TRBV5-1 with TRBJ2-1, with TRBD1 identical over 12 bases. This CDR3 is 15 amino acids long. Looked up from germline, CDR1 is SGHRS and CDR2 is YFSETQ. V was clipped by 7 bases and J by 8 bases; unmatched bases: 10. The DNA for the CDR3 is TGCGCCAGCTGGAGGGGACAGGGGGCATGGGATGAGCAGTTCTTC. Translation: CASWRGQGAWDEQFF.

The V and J genes are TRBV7-2 and TRBJ2-1, with 11 positions matching TRBD2. Germline CDR1 is SGHTA and CDR2 is FQGNSA. V lost 4 bases and J lost 8; bases outside the gene matches: 10. The CDR3 contains 16 residues. CDR3: CASSSTRLAGSDEQFF. The CDR3 DNA sequence: TGTGCCAGCAGCTCTACACGACTAGCGGGAAGCGATGAGCAGTTCTTC.

The rearrangement uses TRBV5-1 and TRBJ1-1; tentatively, D is TRBD1 (5 bases). In germline, CDR1 is SGHRS, CDR2 YFSETQ. The CDR3 contains 14 residues. V was clipped by 4 bases and J by 1 base, with 11 bases between them. CDR3 nucleotide sequence: TGCGCCAGCAGCCTTAAAGACAGGAACACTGAAGCTTTCTTT. Protein: CASSLKDRNTEAFF.

This clone was seen only a few times. The gene calls are TRBV19 and TRBJ2-3, with 10 bases that match TRBD2. Trimming at V came to 5 bases and at J to 6 bases, leaving 14 bases not matched to a gene. This CDR3 is 17 amino acids long. Germline values: CDR1 LNHDA, CDR2 SQIVND (reference sequence). CDR3 protein: CASSERRSGRAWDTQYF. The CDR3 DNA sequence: TGTGCCAGTAGTGAAAGAAGGAGCGGGAGGGCCTGGGATACGCAGTATTTT.

On this clone itself: In the same sample, other DNA sequences code for this CDR3. This chain links TRBV5-1 with TRBJ2-7; D is ambiguous. V was trimmed by 7 bases and J by 0 bases, leaving 8 bases between them. Looked up from germline, CDR1 is SGHRS and CDR2 is YFSETQ. There are 12 residues in the CDR3. The CDR3 loop is CASSFGSYEQYF. CDR3 coding DNA: TGCGCCAGCTCCTTCGGCTCCTACGAGCAGTACTTC.

This clone was detected a few times. The genes are TRBV28 and TRBJ1-2, with TRBD1 identical over 7 bases. The V gene's germline CDR1 is MDHEN and CDR2 SYDVKM. This CDR3 has 15 amino acids. Trimming removed 7 bases from V and 3 bases from J; junction bases left unmatched: 11. The CDR3 region has the DNA TGTGCCAGCACTATGACAGGGCGTTATGACTATGGCTACACCTTC. Encoded protein: CASTMTGRYDYGYTF.

The chain has TRBV6-1 and TRBJ2-6, with a tentative D call TRBD2 (6 bases). This CDR3 has 18 amino acids. V was clipped by 0 bases and J by 2 bases, with 14 bases between them. Germline lookup yields CDR1 MNHNS and CDR2 SASEGT. The CDR3 bases are TGTGCCAGCAGTGAAGCCGGGCGGGGCGGGCCTGGGGCCAACGTCCTGACTTTC. Amino acids: CASSEAGRGGPGANVLTF.

The rearrangement uses TRBV7-6 and TRBJ2-1, with 7 nucleotides matching TRBD2. The CDR3 runs to 15 residues. Germline V gene lookup returns CDR1 SGHVS and CDR2 FNYEAQ. Trimming took 4 bases from V and 3 from J; bases not matched to a gene: 6. CDR3: CASSSRLAFYNEQFF. CDR3 coding DNA: TGTGCCAGCAGCTCCCGACTAGCTTTCTACAATGAGCAGTTCTTC.

The sample holds one count of this clone. This sample includes further DNA sequences coding for the same CDR3. The chain joins TRBV7-2 to TRBJ1-2; 10 positions match TRBD1. CDR1 SGHTA and CDR2 FQGNSA come from the germline V gene. The ends lost 5 bases at V and 7 bases at J; junction bases unmatched: 4. This CDR3 spans 13 amino acids. CDR3 residues: CASSPRQGAGYTF. In DNA form, the CDR3 reads TGTGCCAGCAGCCCCAGACAGGGGGCTGGCTACACCTTC.

This chain connects TRBV4-1 to TRBJ1-5; D is ambiguous. Per the germline V gene, CDR1 is MGHRA and CDR2 is YSYEKL. The CDR3 has 17 residues. The V end was cut by 1 base, the J end by 1 base, with 14 bases between. CDR3 sequence: CASSQVLPGGSNQPQHF. DNA of the CDR3: TGCGCCAGCAGCCAAGTTCTGCCGGGAGGAAGCAATCAGCCCCAGCATTTT.

The chain joins TRBV7-9 to TRBJ2-7, with 7 bases fitting TRBD1. V was pared by 1 base and J by 5 bases, with 8 bases of the junction left unmatched. Germline lookup yields CDR1 SEHNR and CDR2 FQNEAQ (reference sequence). The CDR3 has 15 residues. CDR3 in amino acids: CASSLGDRVLHEQYF. The CDR3 bases are TGTGCCAGCAGCTTAGGAGACAGGGTTCTCCACGAGCAGTACTTC.

The J gene is TRBJ2-3, the V gene TRBV7-9, with 13 bases fitting TRBD2. Per the germline V gene, CDR1 is SEHNR and CDR2 is FQNEAQ (reference sequence). The ends lost 4 bases at V and 3 bases at J; junction bases unmatched: 7. This CDR3 has 17 residues. The CDR3 bases are TGTGCCAGCAGCTCGCCGACTAGCGGGAGGCTGACAGATACGCAGTATTTT. Translated, it gives CASSSPTSGRLTDTQYF.

The rearrangement uses TRBV11-2 and TRBJ2-3; 11 bases line up with TRBD2. Trimming cost V 3 bases and J 3 bases; bases outside gene matches: 2. CDR1 is SGHAT and CDR2 is FQNNGV in the germline V gene. CDR3 length: 15 amino acids. The CDR3: CASSLTSGKTDTQYF. Written as DNA, the CDR3 is TGTGCCAGCAGCTTGACTAGCGGGAAAACAGATACGCAGTATTTT.

This clone was seen only once. The chain joins TRBV7-3 to TRBJ1-2; D may be TRBD1 (5 bases). Between the trimmed V and J ends, which lost 2 bases and 7 bases, there was a span of 20 bases. The germline V gene encodes CDR1 SGHTA and CDR2 FQGTGA. CDR3 length equals 16 residues. CDR3 coding DNA: TGTGCCAGCAGCTTAGATCCCTCCGGGCAGGGCTCTGGCTACACCTTC. The encoded protein is CASSLDPSGQGSGYTF.

The genes are TRBV15 and TRBJ2-2; 11 bases match TRBD2. The ends lost 0 bases at V and 9 bases at J; junction bases unmatched: 3. The germline V gene encodes CDR1 LNHNV and CDR2 YYDKDF (reference sequence). The CDR3 spans 15 residues. The CDR3 spells CATSRDTSGRRELFF. Written as DNA, the CDR3 is TGTGCCACCAGCAGAGATACTAGCGGGAGAAGGGAGCTGTTTTTT.

This chain connects TRBV28 to TRBJ2-5; 12 bases match TRBD2. The J call may be wrong; the DNA end is better matched by TRBJ2-7. Germline V CDR1 and CDR2: MDHEN, SYDVKM. CDR3 length equals 14 residues. The chain's CDR3 is CASSLLAGGDEQYF. DNA for the CDR3: TGTGCCAGCAGTTTACTAGCGGGAGGGGACGAGCAGTACTTC.

This clone occurred once. The chain combines TRBV28 with TRBJ1-5, with TRBD1 matching over 7 bases. CDR1 is MDHEN and CDR2 is SYDVKM in the germline V gene. V gave up 4 bases and J gave up 6 bases; unmatched junction bases: 15. This CDR3 has 17 amino acids. The CDR3 DNA is TGTGCCAGCAGTTCGACAGGGATCCGGGTATCGGGTCAGCCCCAGCATTTT. Residues: CASSSTGIRVSGQPQHF. The full variable domain, its missing parts supplied by reference TRBV28 and TRBJ1-5, is DVKVTQSSRYLVKRTGEKVFLECVQDMDHENMFWYRQDPGLGLRLIYFSYDVKMKEKGDIPEGYSVSREKKERFSLILESASTNQTSMYLCASSSTGIRVSGQPQHFGDGTRLSIL.

This clone was observed a few times. The V gene is TRBV30, the J gene TRBJ2-2; D remains unclear. The germline V gene has CDR1 GTSNPN and CDR2 SVGIG (reference sequence). The V end was cut by 2 bases, the J end by 6 bases, with 7 bases between. The CDR3 consists of 12 residues. The CDR3 DNA reads as TGTGCCTGGAGTCTAGTGGCCGGGGAGCTGTTTTTT. This gives the protein CAWSLVAGELFF.

The V gene is TRBV28, the J gene TRBJ1-5; TRBD1 might be the D (6 bases). The CDR3 sequence is 16 residues long. Germline assignment: CDR1 MDHEN and CDR2 SYDVKM. Trimming removed 2 bases from V and 0 bases from J, with 11 bases in between. This chain's CDR3 is CASSLRGGHSNQPQHF. As DNA, the CDR3 is TGTGCCAGCAGTTTAAGGGGGGGGCATAGCAATCAGCCCCAGCATTTT. The whole variable domain, remainder taken from reference TRBV28 and TRBJ1-5, is DVKVTQSSRYLVKRTGEKVFLECVQDMDHENMFWYRQDPGLGLRLIYFSYDVKMKEKGDIPEGYSVSREKKERFSLILESASTNQTSMYLCASSLRGGHSNQPQHFGDGTRLSIL.

The chain recombines TRBV7-8 with TRBJ2-7; possible D gene TRBD1, 5 bases. The V and J ends lost 4 bases and 7 bases respectively, with 17 bases between them. CDR1 SGHVS and CDR2 FQNEAQ come from the germline V gene. The CDR3 loop spans 14 amino acids. The CDR3 coding sequence is TGTGCCAGCAGCTCAGGGTCCGCCAGTGGGGAGCAGTACTTC. This encodes CASSSGSASGEQYF.

On this clone itself: Compared with germline, one end of the junction differs, possibly owing to a read error. The chain combines TRBV7-7 with TRBJ2-5, with a possible D match to TRBD1 (6 bases). This CDR3 comprises 13 residues. CDR1 and CDR2 (germline): SSHAT, FNYEAQ (reference sequence). CDR3 sequence (DNA): TGTGCTAGCAGCTTAGCTACAGGGGAGACCCAGTACTTC. It specifies CASSLATGETQYF.

The rearrangement links TRBV19 to TRBJ2-5, with D perhaps matching TRBD1 (5 bases). This CDR3 has 13 amino acids. Looked up from germline, CDR1 is LNHDA and CDR2 is SQIVND (reference sequence). V dropped 4 bases and J dropped 11 bases, with 17 bases sitting between them. CDR3 sequence: CASSSRDPGSQYF. CDR3 DNA sequence: TGTGCCAGTAGTAGCAGAGATCCAGGGTCTCAGTACTTC.

V gene TRBV5-6 combines with J gene TRBJ2-5, with 7 bases identical to TRBD1. The CDR3 is 14 amino acids. The germline CDR1 and CDR2 sequences are SGHDT and YYEEEE. J lost 2 bases, V lost 4 bases, and 5 bases had no gene match. CDR3 coding DNA: TGTGCCAGCAGCATAGGGGGCAGGCAAGAGACCCAGTACTTC. Its translation: CASSIGGRQETQYF.

The chain's CDR3 is CASSAYREFSYEQYF. The CDR3 bases are TGTGCCAGCAGCGCTTACAGGGAATTCTCCTACGAGCAGTACTTC. This chain uses TRBV6-6 with TRBJ2-7; tentatively, D is TRBD1 (6 bases). V was clipped by 6 bases and J by 0 bases, with 15 bases between them. CDR3 length: 15 amino acids. Germline CDR1 reads MNHNY; CDR2 reads SVGAGI (reference sequence).

CDR3 nucleotide sequence: TGTGCCACCAGCGGCCAGGGCGGCACTGAAGCTTTCTTT. Its protein is CATSGQGGTEAFF. The rearrangement joins TRBV15 to TRBJ1-1; weak D call: TRBD1 (5 bases). This CDR3 spans 13 amino acids. The V gene's germline CDR1 is LNHNV and CDR2 YYDKDF (reference sequence). With 5 bases removed from V and 4 bases from J, the gap between germline ends came to 11 bases.

The chain uses TRBV6-5 and TRBJ2-1, with 7 nucleotides matching TRBD2. The CDR3 has 16 residues. Germline V gene sequence: CDR1 MNHEY, CDR2 SVGAGI. Unmatched junction bases numbered 11, after V lost 2 bases and J lost 7 bases. CDR3 sequence: CASSYVAGATGNEQFF. CDR3 bases: TGTGCCAGCAGTTACGTAGCGGGCGCGACGGGAAATGAGCAGTTCTTC.